This note documents a single T cell receptor beta chain sequence. This entry belongs to a study of shared clonotypes between healthy human individuals. Germline loops: CDR1 MNHEY, CDR2 SVGAGI. The ends were cut back, 5 bases at V and 4 bases at J, with 11 bases in the middle. There are 13 residues in the CDR3. Some clones are missing from TCRdb's copy, which holds only in-frame ones; the method was immunoSEQ multiplex PCR. The data contain some 500,000 clones, 79% of them seen just once; the ten biggest clones take up 10% to 15%. J is TRBJ2-5 and V is TRBV6-5; D uncertain. Sequencing was performed on PBMCs. The receptor's source is a woman aged 40 to 50 in good health. Some clones in this sample may be carry-over from other donors' samples. In DNA, the CDR3 is TGTGCCAGCAGTAAAGGCAGGACAGAGACCCAGTACTTC. Its translation is CASSKGRTETQYF.